Presented here are 18 T cell receptor beta chains from one specimen sequenced in a study of T cell repertoires in cytomegalovirus infection. TCRdb itself ran the reads through MiXCR, one entry per CDR3 protein. The sample has about 180,000 distinct CDR3 sequences; about an eighth are singletons. The specimen was PBMCs. The receptors shown here come from a human donor in good health (CMV status not recorded). Some clones in this sample may be carry-over from other donors' samples.

This clonotype was detected many times. V and J are TRBV5-4 and TRBJ2-5; weak D call: TRBD1 (6 bases). Per germline, CDR1 SGHNT and CDR2 YYREEE (reference sequence). There are 15 residues in the CDR3. Deletions cut 0 bases from V and 0 bases from J, with 9 bases between. CDR3 protein: CASSLADRYQETQYF. CDR3 nucleotide sequence: TGTGCCAGCAGCTTGGCCGACAGGTACCAAGAGACCCAGTACTTC.

This clonotype came up many times. The J gene is TRBJ1-2, the V gene TRBV3-1; D not certain. The V gene lost 0 bases and the J gene lost 4 bases, with 15 bases spanning the gap. The CDR3 is made up of 16 amino acids. Germline CDR1 LGHDT, CDR2 YNNKEL (reference sequence). The CDR3 sequence: CASSQDLSRAGYGYTF. The DNA for the CDR3 is TGTGCCAGCAGCCAAGATCTATCGAGAGCCGGCTATGGCTACACCTTC.

Remarks on this clonotype: The CDR3 end shows no conserved phenylalanine or tryptophan, and so a read error is likely. The DNA is left out, because the CDR3 cannot be placed on it with certainty; the CDR3 is given as TCRdb lists it. This rearrangement joins TRBV7-2 to TRBJ2-1; no check of the table's D call, TRBD1, against the DNA was made. Germline V CDR1 and CDR2: SGHTA, FQGNSA. The CDR3 is 14 residues long, counting both termini. This chain's CDR3 is CASSPLRERNEKFS.

This sequence joins TRBV7-9 and TRBJ2-7; D tentatively fits TRBD1 or TRBD2 (5 bases each). The ends were cut back, 3 bases at V and 5 bases at J, with 11 bases in the middle. Germline V lookup: CDR1 SEHNR, CDR2 FQNEAQ (reference sequence). CDR3 length equals 13 residues. CDR3 coding DNA: TGTGCCAGCAGCTTCTCTCTGGGGGACGAGCAGTACTTC. It encodes CASSFSLGDEQYF.

This clonotype was counted only a few times. This chain uses TRBV30 with TRBJ2-2, with 8 bases matching TRBD2. Germline lookup yields CDR1 GTSNPN and CDR2 SVGIG (reference sequence). After removal of 1 base from V and 9 bases from J, the junction contained 4 bases not matched to a gene. This CDR3 contains 13 residues. CDR3 DNA: TGTGCCTGGAGTGCGGGAGGGCCAAGGGAGCTGTTTTTT. It codes for CAWSAGGPRELFF. Complete variable domain (other parts from reference TRBV30 and TRBJ2-2): SQTIHQWPATLVQPVGSPLSLECTVEGTSNPNLYWYRQAAGRGLQLLFYSVGIGQISSEVPQNLSASRPQDRQFILSSKKLLLSDSGFYLCAWSAGGPRELFFGEGSRLTVL.

This clonotype was picked up a small number of times. The chain carries TRBV11-1 and TRBJ2-7; D is uncertain. Germline V lookup: CDR1 SGHAT, CDR2 FQDESV (reference sequence). This CDR3 has 11 residues. Trimming left V 2 bases short and J 5 bases short, with 4 bases between. CDR3 DNA sequence: TGTGCCAGCAGCTTAAAGGACGAGCAGTACTTC. Translating it yields CASSLKDEQYF.

The chain combines TRBV12-3 or TRBV12-4 with TRBJ1-6; no definite D call. This CDR3 comprises 14 residues. V was pared by 6 bases and J by 0 bases, with 6 bases between. As DNA, the CDR3 is TGTGCCAGCAGCGGGAGCTCCTATAATTCACCCCTCCACTTT. This sequence encodes CASSGSSYNSPLHF.

CDR3 coding DNA: TGCAGTGCCCTCCTTCCTGACAGGGGGCGAAGTGAGACCCAGTACTTC. Amino acid sequence: CSALLPDRGRSETQYF. The chain couples TRBV20-1 to TRBJ2-5; 10 bases are shared with TRBD1. Germline V gene sequence: CDR1 DFQATT, CDR2 SNEGSKA (reference sequence). V was clipped by 6 bases and J by 5 bases; unmatched bases: 15. The CDR3 covers 16 residues.

This clonotype was seen ten or more times. The chain has TRBV4-1 and TRBJ1-4, with D hard to call. Germline CDR1 reads MGHRA; CDR2 reads YSYEKL. Trimming pared 0 bases from V and 8 bases from J, leaving 13 bases between. The CDR3 totals 15 residues. For the CDR3, the DNA is TGCGCCAGCAGCCAAGAAAATAGGGTTCAAGAAAAACTGTTTTTT. It encodes CASSQENRVQEKLFF.

The CDR3 DNA follows: TGCAGTGCCCTGTTGACAGAGAACACTGAAGCTTTCTTT. Residues: CSALLTENTEAFF. The chain carries TRBV20-1 and TRBJ1-1; the D gene is possibly TRBD1 (5 bases). CDR1 DFQATT and CDR2 SNEGSKA come from the germline V gene (reference sequence). The CDR3 totals 13 residues. The V and J ends lost 6 bases and 1 base respectively, with 12 bases between them.

This clonotype was counted many times. The chain couples TRBV2 to TRBJ2-3; tentatively, D is TRBD1 (5 bases). The CDR3 length is 13 residues. The germline V gene has CDR1 SNHLY and CDR2 FYNNEI. Trimming left V 4 bases short and J 3 bases short, with 8 bases between. The CDR3 here is CASSGQGTDTQYF. The CDR3 region has the DNA TGTGCCAGCAGTGGGCAGGGAACAGATACGCAGTATTTT.

This clonotype was picked up many times. CDR3 DNA: TGTGCCAGCAGCTTATACCAGGACGCTCCCTACGAGCAGTACTTC. Translating gives CASSLYQDAPYEQYF. The V call is TRBV7-2, the J call TRBJ2-7; D gene uncertain. The CDR3 is 15 residues long. Per the germline V gene, CDR1 is SGHTA and CDR2 is FQGNSA. Trimming removed 2 bases from V and 2 bases from J, with 13 bases in between.

Points on this clonotype: This may stem from a read error, because a much larger clone lies one nucleotide away. The conserved final phenylalanine or tryptophan is absent from the CDR3, which likely points to a read error. V gene TRBV12-3 or TRBV12-4 combines with J gene TRBJ1-1; no clear D gene. This CDR3 contains 13 residues. Trimming took off 6 bases at V and 4 bases at J, with 12 bases between the two ends. This CDR3 is CASRLREPTEAFL. The CDR3 bases are TGTGCCAGCAGACTTCGGGAGCCCACTGAAGCTTTCCTT.

This clonotype was seen repeatedly, ten times or more. The CDR3 DNA sequence: TGTGCCAGCAGTTTATCCGGGACAGGGACTCGGCGGCCCCAGCATTTT. Translated, it gives CASSLSGTGTRRPQHF. The chain employs TRBV28 and TRBJ1-5, with 9 bases matching TRBD1. CDR3 length: 16 amino acids. The V gene's germline CDR1 is MDHEN and CDR2 SYDVKM. With 1 base clipped from V and 9 bases from J, the junction kept 10 bases outside the gene matches.

This clonotype was observed many times. The chain is built from TRBV7-9 and TRBJ2-5; D might be TRBD2 (5 bases). V lost 11 bases to trimming and J lost 2 bases, with 18 bases between them. The CDR3 contains 14 residues. Germline V lookup: CDR1 SEHNR, CDR2 FQNEAQ (reference sequence). CDR3 protein: CAQTDGGRQETQYF. CDR3 sequence (DNA): TGTGCCCAGACCGACGGCGGGCGGCAAGAGACCCAGTACTTC. Drawing the rest from reference TRBV7-9 and TRBJ2-5, the complete variable domain is DTGVSQNPRHKITKRGQNVTFRCDPISEHNRLYWYRQTLGQGPEFLTYFQNEAQLEKSRLLSDRFSAERPKGSFSTLEIQRTEQGDSAMYLCAQTDGGRQETQYFGPGTRLLVL.

This sequence joins TRBV2 and TRBJ2-2; D ambiguous. This CDR3 has 15 residues. Per germline, CDR1 SNHLY and CDR2 FYNNEI. The V end lost 5 bases, the J end lost 1 base, and 11 bases lay between the germline ends. CDR3: CASSRDTRNTGELFF. The CDR3 nucleotides are TGTGCCAGCAGTCGCGACACCCGGAACACCGGGGAGCTGTTTTTT.

This clonotype was found many times. The chain recombines TRBV7-8 with TRBJ2-7; 7 nucleotides line up with TRBD2. This CDR3 region has 14 residues. The germline CDR1 and CDR2 sequences are SGHVS and FQNEAQ. V lost 2 bases, J lost 6 bases, and 7 bases stayed unmatched. CDR3 coding DNA: TGTGCCAGCAGCTTAATCCTAGCGGTACGCGAGCAGTACTTC. It yields the protein CASSLILAVREQYF.

Only a few counts were recorded for this clonotype. The chain combines TRBV5-1 with TRBJ1-6, with D possibly being TRBD1 (5 bases). V gave up 0 bases and J gave up 7 bases, with 14 bases separating them. There are 16 residues in the CDR3. CDR1 SGHRS and CDR2 YFSETQ come from the germline V gene. The CDR3 region is CASSLAGNGRNSPLHF. The CDR3 DNA is TGCGCCAGCAGCTTGGCAGGGAATGGAAGGAATTCACCCCTCCACTTT.